The 26 T cell receptor beta chains listed next were all sequenced from one sample in a study of shared clonotypes between healthy human individuals. TCRdb's table, derived via immunoSEQ multiplex PCR, lists solely in-frame clones and lacks some. The sample lists over a million clones, roughly 70% occurring once. Source material: memory CD4+ T cells sorted from blood. Subset denoted: CD45RA-negative fraction. These receptors all stem from a man aged 18-30 years in good health.

The V and J genes are TRBV9 and TRBJ1-5; 8 nucleotides align to TRBD1. This CDR3 is 15 amino acids long. CDR1 and CDR2 (germline): SGDLS, YYNGEE. Trimming removed 3 bases from V and 3 bases from J; junction bases left unmatched: 5. In nucleotides, the CDR3 is TGTGCCAGCAGCGAACAGGGGGTGGTCAATCAGCCCCAGCATTTT. Encoded protein: CASSEQGVVNQPQHF.

About this clone: This may be a read error: a much more frequent sequence differs by one nucleotide. The genes are TRBV5-5 and TRBJ2-2; D not certain. This CDR3 comprises 13 residues. CDR1 SGHKS and CDR2 YYEKEE come from the germline V gene (reference sequence). The CDR3 nucleotides read TGTGCCCGCAGCTTGGAAGGGACCGGGGAGCTGTTTTTT. It codes for CARSLEGTGELFF.

Here the CDR3 DNA reads TGTGCCAGCAGTTACTCGATCCGAACCGAGCAGTACTTC. This encodes CASSYSIRTEQYF. This rearrangement joins TRBV6-5 to TRBJ2-7; D gene uncertain. The CDR3 is 13 residues long. CDR1 is MNHEY, CDR2 SVGAGI, per germline. V dropped 0 bases and J dropped 6 bases, with 9 bases sitting between them.

The chain combines TRBV7-9 with TRBJ2-6; D is uncertain. The CDR3 has 16 amino acids. Germline CDR1 SEHNR, CDR2 FQNEAQ (reference sequence). The ends were cut back, 6 bases at V and 1 base at J, with 13 bases in the middle. The CDR3 DNA sequence: TGTGCCAGCAGTCGACCGGGCTTTTCTGGGGCCAACGTCCTGACTTTC. Protein sequence: CASSRPGFSGANVLTF.

The chain uses TRBV30 and TRBJ1-2, with 9 positions matching TRBD1. Germline V gene lookup returns CDR1 GTSNPN and CDR2 SVGIG (reference sequence). The CDR3 is made up of 12 amino acids. V lost 5 bases and J lost 7; bases outside the gene matches: 5. The CDR3 region is CAWGTGSRGYTF. The CDR3 DNA is TGTGCCTGGGGGACAGGGTCTCGTGGCTACACCTTC.

V usage is TRBV6-1 and J usage is TRBJ1-2; D ambiguous. Trimming took off 2 bases at V and 4 bases at J, with 8 bases between the two ends. The CDR3 runs to 13 residues. Germline-derived CDR1 and CDR2 are MNHNS and SASEGT. The CDR3 DNA reads as TGTGCCAGCAGTGAACAGGATAGCTATGGCTACACCTTC. Protein: CASSEQDSYGYTF.

V usage is TRBV6-5 and J usage is TRBJ1-2; D is unresolved. CDR3 size: 13 residues. The V and J ends lost 2 bases and 7 bases respectively, with 11 bases between them. Per germline, CDR1 MNHEY and CDR2 SVGAGI. CDR3 nucleotide sequence: TGTGCCAGCAGTTACCGTACACGGGCTGGCTACACCTTC. Protein: CASSYRTRAGYTF.

This clone has only one observation. V gene TRBV18 combines with J gene TRBJ2-7, with 11 nucleotides matching TRBD2. The ends lost 0 bases at V and 0 bases at J; junction bases unmatched: 4. The CDR3 loop spans 17 amino acids. Germline assignment: CDR1 KGHSH and CDR2 LQKENI. The CDR3 loop is CASSPPSTSGSSYEQYF. The CDR3 DNA sequence: TGTGCCAGCTCACCACCGTCCACTAGCGGGAGCTCCTACGAGCAGTACTTC.

The chain uses TRBV5-1 and TRBJ1-4, with 12 bases aligning to TRBD1. This CDR3 has 19 amino acids. Trimming removed 1 base from V and 8 bases from J; junction bases left unmatched: 15. Germline V lookup: CDR1 SGHRS, CDR2 YFSETQ. The CDR3 coding sequence is TGCGCCAGCAGCTTGTGGCTCGGGACAGGGGGCGCGGGACGAGAAAAACTGTTTTTT. Translated, it gives CASSLWLGTGGAGREKLFF.

The rearrangement uses TRBV23-1 and TRBJ2-1; D is possibly TRBD1 (6 bases). TRBV23-1 is an open reading frame, and its role is uncertain. This CDR3 has 15 amino acids. Trimming cost V 7 bases and J 7 bases, with 20 bases left between them. CDR3 loop: CASTGTGTPRNEQFF. The CDR3 region has the DNA TGCGCCAGCACTGGGACCGGGACACCCAGAAATGAGCAGTTCTTC.

V usage is TRBV2 and J usage is TRBJ1-4; D uncertain. Trimming left V 5 bases short and J 7 bases short, with 11 bases between. The CDR3 sequence is 13 residues long. Germline loops: CDR1 SNHLY, CDR2 FYNNEI. The CDR3 DNA reads TGTGCCAGCAGTCGACCGGGCTTTGAAAAACTGTTTTTT. This translates into CASSRPGFEKLFF.

The rearrangement links TRBV9 to TRBJ2-5; D unclear. Germline loops: CDR1 SGDLS, CDR2 YYNGEE. V was clipped by 4 bases and J by 2 bases, with 3 bases between them. The CDR3 spans 11 residues. This CDR3 is CASSSQETQYF. The CDR3 nucleotides read TGTGCCAGCAGCTCTCAAGAGACCCAGTACTTC.

The DNA for the CDR3 is TGTGCCAGCAGCTCACAACAGGGGCCCACTGAAGCTTTCTTT. Amino acids: CASSSQQGPTEAFF. This chain joins TRBV11-2 and TRBJ1-1, with 7 positions matching TRBD1. The CDR3 extends over 14 amino acids. The germline gives CDR1 SGHAT, CDR2 FQNNGV. The trim removed 4 bases at V and 4 bases at J, leaving 6 bases unmatched. Together with reference TRBV11-2 and TRBJ1-1, the CDR3 gives the full variable domain: EAGVAQSPRYKIIEKRQSVAFWCNPISGHATLYWYQQILGQGPKLLIQFQNNGVVDDSQLPKDRFSAERLKGVDSTLKIQPAKLEDSAVYLCASSSQQGPTEAFFGQGTRLTVV.

This clone was detected only a few times. The V gene is TRBV19, the J gene TRBJ1-2, with D possibly being TRBD1 (5 bases). The CDR3 loop spans 13 amino acids. Trimming removed 5 bases from V and 5 bases from J, with 12 bases in between. The V gene's germline CDR1 is LNHDA and CDR2 SQIVND (reference sequence). CDR3 sequence reads: CASSGPREYGYTF. The CDR3 DNA follows: TGTGCCAGTAGTGGGCCCAGGGAGTATGGCTACACCTTC.

The chain links TRBV5-5 to TRBJ1-4, with D possibly being TRBD1 (5 bases). The CDR3 runs to 16 residues. V lost 3 bases and J lost 4, with 16 bases in between. Germline assignment: CDR1 SGHKS and CDR2 YYEKEE (reference sequence). CDR3 in DNA: TGTGCCAGCAGCTCAGTCCTGGGGCAGGGTAATGAAAAACTGTTTTTT. Encoded protein: CASSSVLGQGNEKLFF.

The rearrangement links TRBV6-1 to TRBJ1-6; no firm D call. V dropped 6 bases and J dropped 11 bases, with 14 bases sitting between them. Germline V gene sequence: CDR1 MNHNS, CDR2 SASEGT. The CDR3 runs to 13 residues. CDR3 in amino acids: CASSLPGRAPLHF. CDR3 DNA sequence: TGTGCCAGCAGCCTCCCGGGGAGAGCACCCCTCCACTTT.

This clone was counted a few times. The rearrangement links TRBV6-1 to TRBJ1-6; the D gene is possibly TRBD1 (6 bases). CDR3 length: 14 amino acids. V was shortened by 5 bases and J by 7 bases, with 12 bases between the two germline ends. Germline V gene sequence: CDR1 MNHNS, CDR2 SASEGT. CDR3 sequence: CASSLGHTNSPLHF. The CDR3 DNA reads as TGTGCCAGCAGTCTGGGACATACGAATTCACCCCTCCACTTT.

The rearrangement uses TRBV6-6 and TRBJ2-5; D call uncertain. V dropped 5 bases and J dropped 2 bases, with 3 bases sitting between them. The CDR3 loop spans 11 amino acids. Germline V gene lookup returns CDR1 MNHNY and CDR2 SVGAGI (reference sequence). CDR3 sequence reads: CASSEQETQYF. Written as DNA, the CDR3 is TGTGCCAGCAGTGAACAAGAGACCCAGTACTTC.

The V gene is TRBV6-6, the J gene TRBJ2-7; TRBD2 might be the D (5 bases). In germline, CDR1 is MNHNY, CDR2 SVGAGI (reference sequence). The length of the CDR3 is 13 residues. V was cut by 8 bases and J by 0 bases, with 11 bases left in between. Here the CDR3 reads CASVPGISYEQYF. CDR3 DNA: TGTGCCAGCGTTCCGGGGATCTCCTACGAGCAGTACTTC.

V gene TRBV7-3 combines with J gene TRBJ2-2, with a weak D call TRBD1 (6 bases). The CDR3 has 13 amino acids. Germline CDR1 is SGHTA and CDR2 is FQGTGA. Deletions cut 6 bases from V and 4 bases from J, with 9 bases between. The CDR3 reads CASRLGGTGELFF. The CDR3 nucleotides are TGTGCCAGCAGATTAGGGGGCACCGGGGAGCTGTTTTTT.

The DNA for the CDR3 is TGTGCCAGCAGTAAGAGCGACAGGGGCGGCGGCTACACCTTC. It is translated as CASSKSDRGGGYTF. J is TRBJ1-2 and V is TRBV6-6, with 8 nucleotides matching TRBD1. This CDR3 region has 14 residues. Trimming took 5 bases from V and 8 from J; bases not matched to a gene: 10. Germline V gene sequence: CDR1 MNHNY, CDR2 SVGAGI (reference sequence).

This clone appeared many times. CDR3 amino acids: CASSESVGGRTAFF. CDR3 bases: TGTGCCAGCAGTGAATCTGTCGGGGGAAGAACAGCTTTCTTT. The chain links TRBV25-1 to TRBJ1-1; D is perhaps TRBD1 (5 bases). The CDR3 has 14 residues. Germline V gene lookup returns CDR1 MGHDK and CDR2 SYGVNS. The V end was cut by 1 base, the J end by 10 bases, with 16 bases between. Full variable domain (rest looked up from reference TRBV25-1 and TRBJ1-1): EADIYQTPRYLVIGTGKKITLECSQTMGHDKMYWYQQDPGMELHLIHYSYGVNSTEKGDLSSESTVSRIRTEHFPLTLESARPSHTSQYLCASSESVGGRTAFFGQGTRLTVV.

In regard to this clone: The same CDR3 arises from other DNA sequences in this sample as well. The chain recombines TRBV5-1 with TRBJ2-2; D gene uncertain. Between the trimmed V and J ends, which lost 2 bases and 4 bases, there was a span of 6 bases. CDR3 size: 13 residues. Germline values: CDR1 SGHRS, CDR2 YFSETQ. CDR3 bases: TGCGCCAGCAGCTTAAGTCTCACCGGGGAGCTGTTTTTT. Its translation is CASSLSLTGELFF. The variable domain in full, completed from reference TRBV5-1 and TRBJ2-2, reads KAGVTQTPRYLIKTRGQQVTLSCSPISGHRSVSWYQQTPGQGLQFLFEYFSETQRNKGNFPGRFSGRQFSNSRSEMNVSTLELGDSALYLCASSLSLTGELFFGEGSRLTVL.

The rearrangement uses TRBV9 and TRBJ2-2; 10 nucleotides line up with TRBD1. There are 17 residues in the CDR3. The germline gives CDR1 SGDLS, CDR2 YYNGEE. V gave up 2 bases and J gave up 0 bases; unmatched junction bases: 4. CDR3 amino acids: CASSVRGQGANTGELFF. In DNA form, the CDR3 reads TGTGCCAGCAGCGTCCGAGGACAGGGGGCGAACACCGGGGAGCTGTTTTTT.

This clone appeared a single time. The V and J genes are TRBV5-6 and TRBJ2-7; perhaps TRBD2 as D (5 bases). This CDR3 has 15 amino acids. From germline, CDR1 is SGHDT and CDR2 YYEEEE. V lost 3 bases, J lost 0 bases, and 13 bases lay in between. The CDR3 region has the DNA TGTGCCAGCAGCTCCACTCGGGAATTCTCCTACGAGCAGTACTTC. Its translation: CASSSTREFSYEQYF. Together with reference TRBV5-6 and TRBJ2-7, the CDR3 gives the full variable domain: DAGVTQSPTHLIKTRGQQVTLRCSPKSGHDTVSWYQQALGQGPQFIFQYYEEEERQRGNFPDRFSGHQFPNYSSELNVNALLLGDSALYLCASSSTREFSYEQYFGPGTRLTVT.

The chain combines TRBV30 with TRBJ2-2, with 14 bases fitting TRBD2. Looked up from germline, CDR1 is GTSNPN and CDR2 is SVGIG (reference sequence). Unmatched junction bases numbered 10, after V lost 3 bases and J lost 7 bases. The CDR3 runs to 17 residues. CDR3 residues: CAWRPGTSGSFSGELFF. CDR3 nucleotides: TGTGCCTGGAGGCCCGGGACTAGCGGGAGTTTTAGCGGGGAGCTGTTTTTT. Combining the CDR3 with reference TRBV30 and TRBJ2-2 gives the whole variable domain SQTIHQWPATLVQPVGSPLSLECTVEGTSNPNLYWYRQAAGRGLQLLFYSVGIGQISSEVPQNLSASRPQDRQFILSSKKLLLSDSGFYLCAWRPGTSGSFSGELFFGEGSRLTVL.